This T cell receptor (beta chain) was profiled in a study of cytomegalovirus exposure and HLA in healthy donors (TCRdb year 2017). For the wider study: In an earlier analysis of around 540 of the donors, about 260 Gb of sequence data and 90 million to 120 million unique TCR beta sequences from 150 million to 200 million T cells were reported. Donor age, sex, ethnicity and CMV serostatus were compiled together with the repertoire data. High-throughput TCR immunosequencing, statistical association of individual TCRs with disease status, and machine learning were combined to predict cytomegalovirus infection status. Roughly five DR-DQ haplotypes were handled as single units for association and clustering because linkage in the cohort was strong. HLA typing included class I and class II loci at four-digit resolution. The study was designed to test whether signatures of past pathogen exposure could be identified by cataloging public T cell receptors. About 300 gigabases of sequencing data and approximately 84 million unique TCR sequences were included in an early release covering several hundred HLA-typed donors. A later analysis re-analyzed previously published TCR beta repertoires from approximately 700 donors and added high-resolution HLA genotyping to study TCR occurrence patterns. Typing coverage differed by locus: A, B, C, DRB1 and DQB1 were typed in roughly 620-630 donors, DQA1 in 500 to 550, DPA1 in some 610, and DPB1 in 472. Among several hundred genotyped donors of the cohort, an average of approximately 220,000 unique TCR beta nucleotide sequences was sequenced per donor, of which 15% to 20% were non-productive. An earlier analysis of approximately 630 of the donors applied high-throughput TCR beta sequencing to assess whether each TCR beta V gene segment acted as functional or pseudogenic. A separate validation cohort of about 110 different subjects was used in addition to the 666-subject first cohort. All discovery cohort repertoires had been generated on a single sequencing platform. Of the roughly 400 genotyped donors, approximately 83% fell in the genetic ancestry cluster associated with self-reported Caucasian donors. In a later genetic analysis, genome-wide SNP genotypes for about 55% of the roughly 670 donors were used, and that subset was treated as a discovery cohort. The study used immunosequencing to profile the T cell repertoires of 666 subjects and linked those repertoires to cytomegalovirus serostatus. In the later analysis, no new phenotypic data were used to find candidate immune exposures; instead, reliance was placed on TCR beta sequences and their occurrence across donors. Paper-wide results and their limitations: Sequencing depth was assumed to be roughly uniform across donors in the presence/absence analyses, though that assumption may not hold. Because HLA typing was unavailable for some donors at each locus, only the typed subset was used in association tests. An earlier analysis of several hundred of the donors showed that most TCR beta V segments appeared in productive rearrangements either about 90% or about 30% of the time, which broadly matched IMGT annotations. Over 15 rarely observed V segments, including chromosome 9 orphons, were excluded from the earlier analysis of almost 600 of the donors because counts were too low. Three of the identified cytomegalovirus-associated TCR beta chains were confirmed in vitro to be specific for cytomegalovirus antigens. The 87-base-pair reads could not distinguish some IMGT-functional V segments, including TRBV6-2 and TRBV6-3, so those segments were excluded. A group of highly shared sequence variants was considered likely to be a technical artifact of the sequencing pipeline. Cytomegalovirus status was reported to be diagnosed by the classifier with high specificity and sensitivity in both the original and validation cohorts. Strong co-occurrence of HLA alleles, especially DR and DQ, made assigning TCR associations to individual alleles difficult. According to a later analysis, parvovirus B19, influenza, CMV and Epstein-Barr virus appeared linked to several top co-occurrence clusters. In a later analysis, HLA-associated TCR beta chains were found to be more clonally expanded and to have lower generation probabilities than equally common non-associated chains. Specific HLA alleles were associated with 15,000 to 20,000 TCR beta sequences at a false discovery rate of 0.05 in a later analysis. For the cohort, immune exposure information was limited to CMV serostatus. Linkage disequilibrium might explain the correlated functional status among segregating V segments, but an unknown experimental factor could not be ruled out. This cohort had only TCR beta chains sequenced, and the lack of alpha or paired-chain data limited which features could be detected. A later genetic analysis associated a missense DCLRE1C variant with V-gene and J-gene trimming of TCR beta chains, and an independent cohort replicated the association. In a later analysis, TCR association rates were found to vary across HLA loci, with the most associated TCRs seen for DRB1 alleles and the fewest for HLA-C alleles. In the study, 150 to 200 TCR beta chains were listed as associated with cytomegalovirus. A further reported finding was that TCR beta sequences accurately predicted the HLA-A and HLA-B alleles for most subjects in the first cohort. According to the authors, the approach could potentially be generalized to other disease states and immunological phenotypes. Compared with the approximately 600-donor mean, donors in an Asian-associated ancestry cluster had fewer N-insertions in productive TCRs, according to a later genetic analysis. Across donors, most TCR sequences were observed very rarely, whereas some public TCRs were present in many individuals. According to a later analysis, most CMV-associated TCR beta chains appeared to be HLA-restricted, and the HLA associations seemed to be driven largely by CMV exposure.

The cohort was made up of approximately 700 healthy bone marrow donors. Cohort members were all nominally healthy when sampled, although unrecorded immune exposures were likely present. The donor was CMV seronegative and belonged to the group of 380 or so seronegative cohort members. Every donor gave a peripheral blood sample, and the peripheral blood mononuclear cells from that sample were used for TCR beta sequencing. Genomic DNA was extracted from the blood cell samples with the Qiagen DNeasy Blood Extraction Kit. The library was produced with the immunoSEQ multiplex PCR assay. A mixture of 60 forward primers for TCR Vbeta segments and 13 reverse primers for TCR Jbeta segments was used in the multiplex PCR. Amplification of the CDR3 region of rearranged TCR beta genes was performed with a multiplex PCR assay on genomic DNA. On the Illumina HiSeq System, the amplified TCR beta libraries were sequenced as 87-base-pair reads. For the original study's pipeline: In a later analysis, some 80 million unique TCR beta chains were counted across the approximately 670 repertoires, and some 10 million of these chains were shared by at least two donors. A nearest-neighbor algorithm error-corrected the raw reads and collapsed the reads into unique sequences, merging closely related sequences to remove PCR and sequencing errors. To assign V, D and J gene segments, CDR3 sequences were aligned to IMGT reference sequences. Each retained sequence needed at least a six-nucleotide match to both a V gene segment and a J gene segment. A rearrangement counted as productive if the CDR3 had no stop codons and remained in frame with V and J, and every other rearrangement counted as non-productive. Following IMGT convention, CDR3 was defined as the stretch from the second conserved V-encoded cysteine to the conserved J-encoded phenylalanine. Sequences without an unambiguous match to a single V gene segment were excluded from the earlier analysis of a few hundred of the donors. An earlier analysis of 587 of the donors called V segments functional above 56.7% productive rearrangements and segregating when the between-donor standard deviation exceeded 5%. To diagnose cytomegalovirus status from the catalog of TCR beta chain sequences, a statistical classification framework was built. In a later analysis, V and J genes were assigned by comparing TCR nucleotide sequences against IMGT/GENE-DB human TR gene sequences. The TCRdist pipeline was used in a later analysis to assign CDR3 sequences and most-parsimonious VDJ recombination scenarios. In a later analysis, each TCR beta chain was defined by its CDR3 amino acid sequence together with its V-gene family, and reads lacking a unique V-gene family were excluded. In a later analysis, around 650 highly shared, low-generation-probability nucleotide sequences were removed to address suspected cross-contamination and a sequencing artifact. In a later analysis, a clonal expansion index for each public chain was calculated from normalized within-repertoire ranks of inferred template counts. In a later analysis, generation probabilities were computed with a VDJ recombination model fitted to out-of-frame rearrangements, and the resulting probabilities were checked against IGoR. In a later analysis, TCR-TCR, TCR-HLA and TCR-CMV co-occurrence was scored with hypergeometric tests, and a repertoire-size bias correction was applied to TCR pairs. In a later analysis, false discovery rates were estimated by permuting HLA or CMV assignments 20 times. A later analysis grouped co-occurring TCRs with DBSCAN, adding TCRdist sequence similarity when clustering within HLA-allele-positive subsets. For co-occurrence clustering, repertoires with fewer than 30,000 or more than 120,000 public chains were excluded, along with five repertoires with anomalous nucleotide sharing. As stored in TCRdb, this immuneACCESS dataset retains in-frame rearrangements with V and J assigned. A fraction of the clones does not appear; measured against another copy, unresolved V genes explain less than half of the discrepancy, and the remainder lacks a known reason. V and J calls and clone size follow that table, whereas D and trimming were derived from the DNA. The record for this sample contains approximately 140,000 clones. Around 1.5% of the sample comes from the top ten.

Ends trimmed: V by 3 bases, J by 6 bases; bases unmatched to a gene: 10. The germline V gene yields SGHTA for CDR1 and FQGTGA for CDR2. Reading from cysteine to phenylalanine, the CDR3 counts 16 amino acids. Only the CDR3 region is kept as DNA, spanning 48 bases read in frame from base 1. Concerning this clone itself: There is no known antigen for this receptor.

The sequence was collected from a woman aged 45-65 years in good health and CMV-seronegative. The chain couples TRBV7-3 to TRBJ2-1, with TRBD2 matching 8 junction bases. The sequencing sample was made of PBMCs. The nucleotides are TGTGCCAGCAGCTTGTTCGGCGGGGGGAACTTCAATGAGCAGTTCTTC. It encodes CASSLFGGGNFNEQFF. Outside the CDR3, residues come from the reference TRBV7-3 and TRBJ2-1 proteins, so the full variable domain is: GAGVSQTPSNKVTEKGKYVELRCDPISGHTALYWYRQSLGQGPEFLIYFQGTGAADDSGLPNDRFFAVRPEGSVSTLKIQRTERGDSAVYLCASSLFGGGNFNEQFFGPGTRLTVL.